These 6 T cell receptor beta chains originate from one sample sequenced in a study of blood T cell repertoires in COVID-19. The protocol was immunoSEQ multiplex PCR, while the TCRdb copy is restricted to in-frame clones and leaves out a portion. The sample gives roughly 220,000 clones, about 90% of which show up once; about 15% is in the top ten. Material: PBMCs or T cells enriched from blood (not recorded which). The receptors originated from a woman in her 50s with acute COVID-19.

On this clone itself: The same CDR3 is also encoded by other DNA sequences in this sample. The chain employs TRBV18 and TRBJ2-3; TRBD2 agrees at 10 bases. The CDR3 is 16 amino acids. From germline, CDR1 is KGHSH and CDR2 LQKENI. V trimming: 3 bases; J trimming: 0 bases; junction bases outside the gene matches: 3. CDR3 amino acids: CASSPRLAGSTDTQYF. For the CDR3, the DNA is TGTGCCAGCTCACCGCGACTAGCGGGCAGCACAGATACGCAGTATTTT.

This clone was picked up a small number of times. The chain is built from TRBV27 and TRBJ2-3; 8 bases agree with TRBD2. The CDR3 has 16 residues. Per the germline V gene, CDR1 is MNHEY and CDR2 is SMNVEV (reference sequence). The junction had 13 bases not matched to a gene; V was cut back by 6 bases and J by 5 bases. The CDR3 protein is CASSVVAGREGDTQYF. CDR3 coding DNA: TGTGCCAGCAGCGTCGTAGCGGGACGCGAAGGAGATACGCAGTATTTT.

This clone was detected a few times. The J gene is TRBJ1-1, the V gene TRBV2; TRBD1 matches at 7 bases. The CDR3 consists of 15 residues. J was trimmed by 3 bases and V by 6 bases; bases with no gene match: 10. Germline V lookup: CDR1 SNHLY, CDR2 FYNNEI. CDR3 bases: TGTGCCAGCAGGAGTAGACAGGGCGGAGACACTGAAGCTTTCTTT. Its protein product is CASRSRQGGDTEAFF. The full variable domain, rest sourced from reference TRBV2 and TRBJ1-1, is EPEVTQTPSHQVTQMGQEVILRCVPISNHLYFYWYRQILGQKVEFLVSFYNNEISEKSEIFDDQFSVERPDGSNFTLKIRSTKLEDSAMYFCASRSRQGGDTEAFFGQGTRLTVV.

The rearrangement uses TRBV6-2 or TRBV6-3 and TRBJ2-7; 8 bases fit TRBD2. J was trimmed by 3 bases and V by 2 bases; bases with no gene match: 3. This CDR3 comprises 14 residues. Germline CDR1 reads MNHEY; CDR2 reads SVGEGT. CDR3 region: CASSYTSGGYEQYF. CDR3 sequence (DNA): TGTGCCAGCAGTTACACCAGCGGGGGCTACGAGCAGTACTTC.

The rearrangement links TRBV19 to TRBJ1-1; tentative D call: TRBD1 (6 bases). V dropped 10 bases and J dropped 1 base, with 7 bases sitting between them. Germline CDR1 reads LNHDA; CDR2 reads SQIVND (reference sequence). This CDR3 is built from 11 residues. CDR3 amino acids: CAIQGNTEAFF. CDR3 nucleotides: TGTGCCATACAGGGGAACACTGAAGCTTTCTTT.

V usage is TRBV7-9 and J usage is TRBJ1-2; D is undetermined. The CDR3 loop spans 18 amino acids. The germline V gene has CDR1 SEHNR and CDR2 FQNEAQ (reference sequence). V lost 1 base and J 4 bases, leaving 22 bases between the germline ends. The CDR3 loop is CASSLVRPNSQTTYGYTF. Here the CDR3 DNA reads TGTGCCAGCAGCTTAGTACGACCGAACTCCCAAACTACCTATGGCTACACCTTC.